The 17 T cell receptor beta chains in this list originate from one sample, sequenced in a study of T cell repertoires in cytomegalovirus infection. TCRdb re-called the reads with MiXCR, one entry per CDR3 protein. The profile covers about 530,000 distinct CDR3 sequences, with 26% appearing a single time and about 13% taken by the ten largest. The source material was PBMCs. These receptors originate from a human donor in good health (CMV status not recorded). Some clones in this sample may be carry-over from other donors' samples.

This clonotype was detected many times. The rearrangement uses TRBV7-2 and TRBJ2-7; D remains ambiguous. Germline CDR1 and CDR2: SGHTA and FQGNSA. The CDR3 loop spans 15 amino acids. Trimming took 2 bases from V and 2 from J, leaving 13 bases between them. Here the CDR3 DNA reads TGTGCCAGCAGCTTATTTGGCGATCTGACCTACGAGCAGTACGTC. Translating gives CASSLFGDLTYEQYV.

The table lists this clonotype with a few counts. V gene TRBV7-6 combines with J gene TRBJ2-2, with TRBD1 matching 7 bases. CDR3 length: 15 residues. J lost 5 bases, V lost 5 bases, and 8 bases had no gene match. From germline, CDR1 is SGHVS and CDR2 FNYEAQ. CDR3 loop: CASSPDRDLTGELFF. CDR3 sequence (DNA): TGTGCCAGCAGCCCCGACAGGGATCTTACCGGGGAGCTGTTTTTT.

This clonotype was recorded a few times. The gene calls are TRBV20-1 and TRBJ2-3; 11 bases are a match to TRBD2. V trimming: 3 bases; J trimming: 6 bases; junction bases outside the gene matches: 8. The CDR3 runs to 15 residues. Germline V gene data show CDR1 as DFQATT and CDR2 as SNEGSKA (reference sequence). This CDR3 is CSARIAGGPGDTQYF. The CDR3 DNA follows: TGCAGTGCTAGGATAGCGGGAGGGCCTGGGGATACGCAGTATTTT.

The rearrangement links TRBV6-6 to TRBJ2-7; 7 bases align to TRBD2. The V gene end was trimmed by 2 bases and the J gene end by 3 bases; junction bases not matched to a gene: 10. The CDR3 length is 16 residues. Germline values: CDR1 MNHNY, CDR2 SVGAGI (reference sequence). Written as DNA, the CDR3 is TGTGCCAGCAGTTACAGCCCCTCGGGGGGTGGCTACGAGCAGTACTTC. Its translation: CASSYSPSGGGYEQYF.

This rearrangement joins TRBV6-2 or TRBV6-3 to TRBJ2-1; D gene ambiguous. CDR1 and CDR2 from the germline V gene are MNHEY and SVGEGT. V gave up 1 base and J gave up 11 bases, with 12 bases separating them. This CDR3 has 13 amino acids. The CDR3 region is CASSYWRPLKQFF. CDR3 bases: TGTGCCAGCAGTTACTGGCGGCCCCTTAAGCAGTTCTTC.

This clonotype was recorded at least ten times. J is TRBJ2-7 and V is TRBV7-8; 7 bases are shared with TRBD1. This CDR3 has 16 amino acids. J lost 2 bases, V lost 5 bases, and 12 bases had no gene match. Per the germline V gene, CDR1 is SGHVS and CDR2 is FQNEAQ. CDR3 nucleotide sequence: TGTGCCAGCAGCGGGGACAGACGCTCAATTACCTACGAGCAGTACTTC. Amino acids: CASSGDRRSITYEQYF.

The V and J genes are TRBV14 and TRBJ2-3, with D possibly being TRBD1 or TRBD2 (5 bases each). The CDR3 consists of 14 residues. V was pared by 4 bases and J by 3 bases, with 11 bases between. Germline CDR1 and CDR2: SGHDN and FVKESK. The CDR3 DNA follows: TGTGCCAGCAGCCTGGGGGAGAAGACAGATACGCAGTATTTT. This codes for CASSLGEKTDTQYF. The full variable domain, completed using reference TRBV14 and TRBJ2-3, is EAGVTQFPSHSVIEKGQTVTLRCDPISGHDNLYWYRRVMGKEIKFLLHFVKESKQDESGMPNNRFLAERTGGTYSTLKVQPAELEDSGVYFCASSLGEKTDTQYFGPGTRLTVL.

This chain joins TRBV12-3 or TRBV12-4 and TRBJ2-5, with D maybe TRBD2 (5 bases). V lost 8 bases to trimming and J lost 0 bases, with 19 bases between them. The CDR3 contains 16 residues. The CDR3 reads CASPGVWGVNQETQYF. The CDR3, as DNA: TGTGCCAGCCCCGGGGTGTGGGGAGTCAACCAAGAGACCCAGTACTTC.

This clonotype was seen ten or more times. This chain links TRBV7-8 with TRBJ1-1, with no clear D. The CDR3 contains 14 residues. With 2 bases removed from V and 1 base from J, the gap between germline ends came to 8 bases. Germline V gene data show CDR1 as SGHVS and CDR2 as FQNEAQ. CDR3 nucleotide sequence: TGTGCCAGCAGCTTAATCGCCGGGAACACTGAAGCTTTCTTT. Protein: CASSLIAGNTEAFF.

This clonotype was found many times. The V and J genes are TRBV7-6 and TRBJ2-1; 9 nucleotides align to TRBD2. The CDR3 has 14 amino acids. The V and J ends lost 3 bases and 6 bases, in that order; junction bases with no gene match: 3. CDR1 SGHVS and CDR2 FNYEAQ come from the germline V gene. Here the CDR3 reads CASSLGTSTNEQFF. DNA for the CDR3: TGTGCCAGCAGCTTGGGGACTAGCACCAATGAGCAGTTCTTC. Full variable domain (remainder filled in from reference TRBV7-6 and TRBJ2-1): GAGVSQSPRYKVTKRGQDVALRCDPISGHVSLYWYRQALGQGPEFLTYFNYEAQQDKSGLPNDRFSAERPEGSISTLTIQRTEQRDSAMYRCASSLGTSTNEQFFGPGTRLTVL.

This clonotype was counted ten times or more. The chain links TRBV7-2 to TRBJ2-7, with TRBD2 as a possible D gene (6 bases). The CDR3 extends over 20 amino acids. Trimming shortened V by 5 bases and J by 6 bases, and 35 bases separated the two germline ends. The germline gives CDR1 SGHTA, CDR2 FQGNSA. This chain's CDR3 is CASSPNRPPLGIMTGLEQYF. In DNA, the CDR3 is TGTGCCAGCAGCCCCAACCGCCCCCCCCTGGGAATCATGACGGGACTCGAGCAGTACTTC.

This clonotype was detected only a few times. The chain employs TRBV27 and TRBJ2-7, with D uncertain. V lost 5 bases and J 4 bases, leaving 12 bases between the germline ends. CDR3 size: 13 residues. CDR1 MNHEY and CDR2 SMNVEV come from the germline V gene (reference sequence). The CDR3 sequence is CASSRTTGYEQYF. Here the CDR3 DNA reads TGTGCCAGCAGTCGTACGACTGGATACGAGCAGTACTTC.

The chain has TRBV7-2 and TRBJ2-3, with a possible D match to TRBD2 (6 bases). From germline, CDR1 is SGHTA and CDR2 FQGNSA. Trimming cost V 0 bases and J 8 bases, with 9 bases left between them. CDR3 length: 13 residues. The CDR3 coding sequence is TGTGCCAGCAGCTTAGCATCGGGGGTTACGCAGTATTTT. Its protein is CASSLASGVTQYF.

This clonotype was seen more than once but under ten times. A read error may account for a junction end that differs from germline. This chain joins TRBV20-1 and TRBJ2-5; the D gene is possibly TRBD2 (8 bases). The CDR3 has 17 amino acids. The germline V gene has CDR1 DFQATT and CDR2 SNEGSKA (reference sequence). DNA for the CDR3: TGCAGTGCAAGAGGGGGCTGGCGGGAGGTTATTCAAGAGACCCAGTACTTC. Translation gives CSARGGWREVIQETQYF.

The rearrangement joins TRBV30 to TRBJ2-3; D is unclear. Trimming removed 1 base from V and 4 bases from J, with 3 bases in between. Looked up from germline, CDR1 is GTSNPN and CDR2 is SVGIG (reference sequence). The CDR3 has 11 amino acids. In DNA, the CDR3 is TGTGCCTGGAGTGCGGCAGATACGCAGTATTTT. As protein: CAWSAADTQYF.

This clonotype has just a few counts. The gene calls are TRBV10-3 and TRBJ1-1; maybe TRBD1 (5 bases). CDR1 and CDR2 (germline): ENHRY, SYGVKD. Trimming took off 4 bases at V and 1 base at J, with 7 bases between the two ends. The CDR3 extends over 13 amino acids. Written as DNA, the CDR3 is TGTGCCATCAGTGGGAGGGGGAACACTGAAGCTTTCTTT. Amino acids: CAISGRGNTEAFF.

There are a few counts of this clonotype. V is TRBV2 and J is TRBJ1-1; D call uncertain. CDR3 size: 13 residues. Trimming pared 4 bases from V and 1 base from J, leaving 7 bases between. Germline assignment: CDR1 SNHLY and CDR2 FYNNEI. The chain's CDR3 is CASSVEGNTEAFF. The DNA of the CDR3 is TGTGCCAGCAGTGTAGAAGGGAACACTGAAGCTTTCTTT.